Following are 24 T cell receptor beta chains from one sample sequenced in a study of OX40 agonist ivuxolimab in advanced cancers. Repertoires were generated with immunoSEQ multiplex PCR, while TCRdb's copy carries only in-frame clones and drops some. The sample lists some 20,000 clones, roughly 83% occurring once. This material consisted of CD4+ or CD8+ T cells sorted from blood, taken in a trial of the OX40 agonist ivuxolimab. The receptors originated from an adult with an advanced solid tumor such as melanoma, head and neck, liver or kidney cancer.

The rearrangement uses TRBV4-3 and TRBJ1-1; TRBD1 agrees at 8 bases. This CDR3 has 16 amino acids. Unmatched junction bases numbered 13, after V lost 3 bases and J lost 7 bases. Germline-derived CDR1 and CDR2 are LGHNA and YSLEER. The CDR3 coding sequence is TGCGCCAGCAGCCAGGGGATCGCCAGGGGGCGAGGTGAAGCTTTCTTT. Its translation is CASSQGIARGRGEAFF.

This clone was recorded once. The chain couples TRBV29-1 to TRBJ1-2; no firm D call. With 4 bases removed from V and 6 bases from J, the gap between germline ends came to 9 bases. Germline CDR1 is SQVTM and CDR2 is ANQGSEA. There are 11 residues in the CDR3. The DNA for the CDR3 is TGCAGCGTTGCGGGGAACGATGGCTACACCTTC. Protein: CSVAGNDGYTF.

The chain employs TRBV27 and TRBJ2-3, with no clear D. From germline, CDR1 is MNHEY and CDR2 SMNVEV (reference sequence). The CDR3 is 14 amino acids. Trimming shortened V by 6 bases and J by 0 bases, and 10 bases separated the two germline ends. The CDR3 spells CASSLFQSTDTQYF. CDR3 nucleotide sequence: TGTGCCAGCAGCCTATTTCAGAGCACAGATACGCAGTATTTT.

The chain recombines TRBV5-1 with TRBJ2-2, with D possibly TRBD2 on 5 matching bases. The CDR3 spans 14 residues. In germline, CDR1 is SGHRS, CDR2 YFSETQ. V shed 2 bases and J shed 3 bases, with 8 bases lying between them. The DNA of the CDR3 is TGCGCCAGCAGCTTCGAGGACTACACCGGGGAGCTGTTTTTT. Translation: CASSFEDYTGELFF.

This rearrangement joins TRBV10-2 to TRBJ2-3; TRBD2 might be the D (6 bases). The CDR3 length is 13 residues. The V end lost 9 bases, the J end lost 3 bases, and 13 bases lay between the germline ends. CDR1 and CDR2 from the germline V gene are WSHSY and SAAADI. This CDR3 is CARAEGWTDTQYF. The CDR3 bases are TGCGCCAGGGCGGAGGGGTGGACAGATACGCAGTATTTT.

Worth noting for this clone: Within the sample, other DNA sequences also encode this same CDR3. The rearrangement uses TRBV9 and TRBJ1-3, with D perhaps TRBD1 (6 bases). Per the germline V gene, CDR1 is SGDLS and CDR2 is YYNGEE. This CDR3 has 14 amino acids. Trimming shortened V by 5 bases and J by 2 bases, and 11 bases separated the two germline ends. The CDR3 DNA reads as TGTGCCAGCAGTGTACAGGGTACTGGAAACACCATATATTTT. It translates to CASSVQGTGNTIYF.

The V call is TRBV11-3, the J call TRBJ1-1, with unresolved D. The CDR3 is 10 amino acids. The germline gives CDR1 SGHNT, CDR2 YENEEA. V was cut by 4 bases and J by 8 bases, with 5 bases left in between. The CDR3 sequence: CASSSEEAFF. The CDR3 nucleotides are TGTGCCAGCAGCTCGGAGGAAGCTTTCTTT. Using reference TRBV11-3 and TRBJ1-1 for the parts outside the CDR3, the full variable domain is EAGVVQSPRYKIIEKKQPVAFWCNPISGHNTLYWYLQNLGQGPELLIRYENEEAVDDSQLPKDRFSAERLKGVDSTLKIQPAELGDSAVYLCASSSEEAFFGQGTRLTVV.

This chain connects TRBV9 to TRBJ2-7, with 7 bases aligning to TRBD2. The junction had 4 bases not matched to a gene; V was cut back by 2 bases and J by 5 bases. From germline, CDR1 is SGDLS and CDR2 YYNGEE. This CDR3 is built from 13 residues. DNA for the CDR3: TGTGCCAGCAGCGTGAGCGGGATGGACGAGCAGTACTTC. Translated: CASSVSGMDEQYF.

This sequence joins TRBV11-2 and TRBJ2-1; TRBD1 matches at 9 bases. CDR1 and CDR2 (germline): SGHAT, FQNNGV. Unmatched junction bases numbered 7, after V lost 3 bases and J lost 7 bases. The CDR3 length is 15 residues. The CDR3 spells CASSFSGTGKNEQFF. CDR3 sequence (DNA): TGTGCCAGCAGCTTTTCCGGGACAGGGAAGAATGAGCAGTTCTTC.

This clone has only one observation. The chain links TRBV9 to TRBJ1-5, with 8 nucleotides matching TRBD1. Germline assignment: CDR1 SGDLS and CDR2 YYNGEE. CDR3 length equals 15 residues. The junction had 9 bases not matched to a gene; V was cut back by 4 bases and J by 6 bases. This chain's CDR3 is CASSPGVTGGQPQHF. CDR3 nucleotides: TGTGCCAGCAGCCCAGGGGTTACAGGGGGTCAGCCCCAGCATTTT.

CDR3 nucleotides: TGTGCCAGCAGCCCCTTCACGAACACTGAAGCTTTCTTT. It encodes CASSPFTNTEAFF. The gene calls are TRBV6-6 and TRBJ1-1; D is uncertain. V was pared by 6 bases and J by 1 base, with 9 bases between. The CDR3 has 13 amino acids. The germline V gene encodes CDR1 MNHNY and CDR2 SVGAGI (reference sequence).

This clone came up a few times. The chain recombines TRBV27 with TRBJ2-7; TRBD2 might be the D (7 bases). This CDR3 has 14 residues. V was pared by 8 bases and J by 7 bases, with 21 bases between. Germline V gene data show CDR1 as MNHEY and CDR2 as SMNVEV (reference sequence). CDR3 DNA: TGTGCCAGCGGGGGAGGGGGGGGCTTGGGAGAGCAGTACTTC. Protein product: CASGGGGGLGEQYF.

V gene TRBV5-6 combines with J gene TRBJ2-3, with TRBD2 matching 9 bases. The CDR3 extends over 15 amino acids. Trimming at V came to 4 bases and at J to 4 bases, leaving 7 bases not matched to a gene. The germline V gene has CDR1 SGHDT and CDR2 YYEEEE. CDR3 nucleotides: TGTGCCAGCAGCCAGGGCGGGGGGGTCGCAGATACGCAGTATTTT. It is translated as CASSQGGGVADTQYF.

This chain connects TRBV4-2 to TRBJ1-1; D is ambiguous. The V end was cut by 1 base, the J end by 1 base, with 4 bases between. The germline V gene has CDR1 LGHNA and CDR2 YNFKEQ. The CDR3 covers 13 residues. In DNA form, the CDR3 reads TGTGCCAGCAGCCAAGCCGGGAACACTGAAGCTTTCTTT. Residues: CASSQAGNTEAFF.

The V and J genes are TRBV4-2 and TRBJ2-1, with TRBD1 as a possible D gene (6 bases). Germline V gene sequence: CDR1 LGHNA, CDR2 YNFKEQ. CDR3 length: 16 amino acids. Between the trimmed V and J ends, which lost 4 bases and 0 bases, there was a span of 13 bases. CDR3 sequence reads: CASSLAWGPSYNEQFF. CDR3 sequence (DNA): TGTGCCAGCAGCCTAGCCTGGGGGCCCTCCTACAATGAGCAGTTCTTC.

The J gene is TRBJ2-2, the V gene TRBV4-3; the D gene is possibly TRBD1 (6 bases). The CDR3 has 17 amino acids. Germline values: CDR1 LGHNA, CDR2 YSLEER. Trimming left V 0 bases short and J 0 bases short, with 11 bases between. CDR3 loop: CASSQEGAGANTGELFF. Here the CDR3 DNA reads TGCGCCAGCAGCCAAGAGGGGGCAGGGGCGAACACCGGGGAGCTGTTTTTT.

This rearrangement joins TRBV6-5 to TRBJ2-5, with TRBD2 matching 12 bases. Germline V gene sequence: CDR1 MNHEY, CDR2 SVGAGI. The CDR3 is 16 amino acids. V dropped 2 bases and J dropped 3; count of bases not matched to a gene: 4. The DNA of the CDR3 is TGTGCCAGCAGTTACCCCCTAGCGGGGGGGAAAGAGACCCAGTACTTC. Encoded protein: CASSYPLAGGKETQYF.

V is TRBV11-1 and J is TRBJ2-1; 10 positions match TRBD2. This CDR3 is 15 amino acids long. The germline V gene has CDR1 SGHAT and CDR2 FQDESV (reference sequence). Trimming at V came to 2 bases and at J to 5 bases, leaving 3 bases not matched to a gene. The CDR3: CASSLQAGGNNEQFF. The CDR3 DNA reads as TGTGCCAGCAGCTTACAAGCGGGGGGGAACAATGAGCAGTTCTTC. Looking up the rest from reference TRBV11-1 and TRBJ2-1 gives the full variable domain: EAEVAQSPRYKITEKSQAVAFWCDPISGHATLYWYRQILGQGPELLVQFQDESVVDDSQLPKDRFSAERLKGVDSTLKIQPAELGDSAMYLCASSLQAGGNNEQFFGPGTRLTVL.

The chain recombines TRBV19 with TRBJ2-5; no firm D call. V lost 4 bases, J lost 7 bases, and 13 bases lay in between. CDR1 is LNHDA, CDR2 SQIVND, per germline (reference sequence). This CDR3 spans 13 amino acids. This CDR3 is CASSTGPAGTQYF. The CDR3 coding sequence is TGTGCCAGTAGTACGGGTCCCGCCGGGACCCAGTACTTC.

This chain joins TRBV6-5 and TRBJ2-1; D is ambiguous. Trimming stripped 6 bases from V and 1 base from J, with 4 bases between. The germline gives CDR1 MNHEY, CDR2 SVGAGI. The CDR3 is made up of 12 amino acids. The DNA of the CDR3 is TGTGCCAGCAGAGGTTCCTACAATGAGCAGTTCTTC. Translated, it gives CASRGSYNEQFF.

V gene TRBV11-2 combines with J gene TRBJ2-2, with a tentative D call TRBD2 (6 bases). The germline CDR1 and CDR2 sequences are SGHAT and FQNNGV. Between the trimmed V and J ends, which lost 3 bases and 4 bases, there was a span of 12 bases. The CDR3 is 15 residues long. CDR3 region: CASSFMGRGTGELFF. As DNA, the CDR3 is TGTGCCAGCAGCTTCATGGGGCGGGGCACCGGGGAGCTGTTTTTT.

CDR3 nucleotide sequence: TGCAGCCTCAAGCCAAGACAGGTGGAGACCCAGTACTTC. Translating gives CSLKPRQVETQYF. V usage is TRBV29-1 and J usage is TRBJ2-5, with D perhaps matching TRBD1 (6 bases). The germline V and J ends were trimmed by 8 bases and 5 bases, with 18 bases remaining between them. The CDR3 totals 13 residues. Germline V gene lookup returns CDR1 SQVTM and CDR2 ANQGSEA.

This chain uses TRBV7-9 with TRBJ2-5, with TRBD2 matching 8 bases. Germline trimming cut 5 bases from V and 3 bases from J; bases unmatched to any gene: 11. The CDR3 has 16 amino acids. Germline-derived CDR1 and CDR2 are SEHNR and FQNEAQ (reference sequence). In DNA, the CDR3 is TGTGCCAGCAGCCCCGAGCGGGGGAGAGAGAAAGAGACCCAGTACTTC. It translates to CASSPERGREKETQYF.

The chain employs TRBV27 and TRBJ2-7; TRBD1 matches 9 bases. Germline V gene sequence: CDR1 MNHEY, CDR2 SMNVEV (reference sequence). The CDR3 length is 14 residues. V shed 5 bases, J shed 2 bases, and the junction held 4 bases outside the gene matches. In DNA form, the CDR3 reads TGTGCCAGCAGTCTGGGACAGGGCCCCTACGAGCAGTACTTC. Amino acid sequence: CASSLGQGPYEQYF.